This is a list of T cell receptor beta chains from one sample in a study of blood T cell repertoires in COVID-19. The protocol was immunoSEQ multiplex PCR, while the TCRdb copy is restricted to in-frame clones and leaves out a portion. The data contain around 260,000 clones, nearly 90% of them singletons. Sequencing was done on a sample of peripheral blood. The origin of the receptors is a human donor in a cohort sampled during active COVID-19. CDR3s include the opening cysteine and the closing phenylalanine or tryptophan. Each record gives: clone size, J gene, V gene, D gene, CDR3 DNA, CDR3 protein. A D gene is named only where the DNA matches it firmly. For some rows the clone size is stated as once, few or many, or as a class when expanded; others skip it.

>.|TRBJ2-3|TRBV11-2|TRBD1
TGTGCCAGCAGCTTAGAGCGAGGGGGCAGGACAGATACGCAGTATTTT
CASSLERGGRTDTQYF
>.|TRBJ1-4|TRBV30|.
TGTGCCTGGAGTAGGGAGTTTAATGAAAAACTGTTTTTT
CAWSREFNEKLFF
>.|TRBJ1-3|TRBV19|.
TGTGCCAGTAGTAGGTCCTCAGTTGGAAACACCATATATTTT
CASSRSSVGNTIYF
>.|TRBJ2-6|TRBV4-3|.
TGCGCCAGCAGCCAAGCCCCGGGAGGGGCCAACGTCCTGACTTTC
CASSQAPGGANVLTF
>.|TRBJ2-7|TRBV3-1/TRBV3-2|TRBD2
TGTGCCAGCAGCCAGACTAGCGGGAGGCACCAGGCATACTTC
CASSQTSGRHQAYF
>.|TRBJ1-2|TRBV10-3|.
TGTGCCATCGCAGGGGAGAGGGATGGCTACACCTTC
CAIAGERDGYTF
>few|TRBJ1-1|TRBV5-4|.
TGTGCCAGCAGCTTGAGGGGCGCTGAAGCTTTCTTT
CASSLRGAEAFF
>.|TRBJ2-7|TRBV15|TRBD2
TGTGCCACCAGCAGAGAGCTAGCGGGGTACGAGCAGTACTTC
CATSRELAGYEQYF
>.|TRBJ2-7|TRBV2|.
TGTGCCAGCAGTGAAGCGCTTCAGGGCTTCGCATCCACCTACGAGCAGTACTTC
CASSEALQGFASTYEQYF
>.|TRBJ2-7|TRBV24-1|.
TGTGCCACCAGTGAGGGGTGGGGAGGATCCTACGAGCAGTACTTC
CATSEGWGGSYEQYF
>.|TRBJ1-5|TRBV7-2|.
TGTGCCAGCAGCCCGAACACAGGGAATCAGCCCCAGCATTTT
CASSPNTGNQPQHF
>.|TRBJ2-1|TRBV27|.
TGTGCCAGCAGAGACACGATTTACAATGAGCAGTTCTTC
CASRDTIYNEQFF
>.|TRBJ1-4|TRBV24-1|.
TGTGCCACCAGTGATGGACTGCGGGATGAAAAACTGTTTTTT
CATSDGLRDEKLFF
>.|TRBJ1-4|TRBV7-8|TRBD1
TGTGCCAGCAGCTTACTGACAGGGGGTGAAAAACTGTTTTTT
CASSLLTGGEKLFF
>.|TRBJ2-3|TRBV13|TRBD2
TGTGCCAGCAGCTTGGGGCAAGCGGGGGGGCTAACAGATACGCAGTATTTT
CASSLGQAGGLTDTQYF
>.|TRBJ1-6|TRBV3-1/TRBV3-2|.
TGTGCCAGCAGCCCTAGAGGCAATTCACCCCTCCACTTT
CASSPRGNSPLHF
>.|TRBJ1-2|TRBV5-1|.
TGCGCCAGCAGCTTGACAGGGAGAGGAGGCGATGGCTACACCTTC
CASSLTGRGGDGYTF
>.|TRBJ1-2|TRBV7-2|.
TGTGCCAGCAGCTTATGGAGGGGTCAAGGCTATGGCTACACCTTC
CASSLWRGQGYGYTF
>.|TRBJ2-5|TRBV5-1|TRBD2
TGCGCCAGTGCGAGACTAGCGGGGGGTAAAGAGACCCAGTACTTC
CASARLAGGKETQYF
>.|TRBJ2-7|TRBV27|TRBD2
TGTGCCAGCAGTTTACGGGGGGTTGCCTACGAGCAGTACTTC
CASSLRGVAYEQYF
>few|TRBJ2-7|TRBV3-1/TRBV3-2|.
TGTGCCAGCAGCCAAGGTAACAGAGCCTACGAGCAGTACTTC
CASSQGNRAYEQYF
>.|TRBJ2-7|TRBV27|.
TGTGCCAGCAGTTTATTGGGGGCCGACGAGCAGTACTTC
CASSLLGADEQYF
>once|TRBJ2-7|TRBV28|.
TGTGCCAGCAGTCAACCGGACAGAGCCTACGAGCAGTACTTC
CASSQPDRAYEQYF
>.|TRBJ2-3|TRBV4-2|.
TGTGCCAGCAGCCAAGATCTTGGACTGACGGGAGTATTAAGAGATACGCAGTATTTT
CASSQDLGLTGVLRDTQYF
>.|TRBJ2-7|TRBV19|TRBD2
TGTGCCAGTAGTACCGGACTAGATCTCGAGCAGTACTTC
CASSTGLDLEQYF
>.|TRBJ2-7|TRBV4-3|.
TGCGCCAGCAGCCAAGGAGGTTTGGGGGGCTACGAGCAGTACTTC
CASSQGGLGGYEQYF
>many|TRBJ2-7|TRBV27|.
TGTGCCAGCAGTTTATCTGGGCAGAAACCAGCCTACGAGCAGTACTTC
CASSLSGQKPAYEQYF
>.|TRBJ2-2|TRBV30|TRBD1
TGTGCCTGGAGACAACTACGACAGGGGGCTACCGGGGAGCTGTTTTTT
CAWRQLRQGATGELFF
>few|TRBJ1-1|TRBV4-2|.
TGTGCCAGCAGCCAATCCGGAGGGACTGAAGCTTTCTTT
CASSQSGGTEAFF
>.|TRBJ1-5|TRBV28|.
TGTGCCAGCACCGAGACAGGATATAGCAATCAGCCCCAGCATTTT
CASTETGYSNQPQHF
>.|TRBJ1-4|TRBV6-5|.
TGTGCCAGCAGTTATGGGGGGGCGCATGAAAAACTGTTTTTT
CASSYGGAHEKLFF
>.|TRBJ2-7|TRBV15|.
TGTGCCACCAGCAGAGATCCGGGGACTCCGAGAGAGCAGTACTTC
CATSRDPGTPREQYF
>.|TRBJ2-7|TRBV24-1|TRBD2
TGTGCCACCAGTGCTCCTGGTGCGGGAGGGTCCTACGAGCAGTACTTC
CATSAPGAGGSYEQYF
>once|TRBJ2-3|TRBV25-1|TRBD1
TGTGCCAGCAGTGGCTGGAACAGGGGTCGAACAGATACGCAGTATTTT
CASSGWNRGRTDTQYF
>.|TRBJ1-4|TRBV6-5|.
TGTGCCAGCACTATACTCGCAACTAATGAAAAACTGTTTTTT
CASTILATNEKLFF
>.|TRBJ2-7|TRBV9|TRBD2
TGTGCCAGCAGCGTAGCTGGGGGGGACGGCTACGAGCAGTACTTC
CASSVAGGDGYEQYF